The 28 T cell receptor beta chains below were found in one sample sequenced in a study of molecular identifiers for immune sequencing clone quantification. TCRdb re-analysed the PCR reads in MiXCR, keeping a single row per CDR3 protein. The data contain some 100,000 distinct CDR3 sequences, roughly 19% of them singletons. The sample was naive CD8+ T cells from blood, with Jurkat cell RNA spiked in. The subset is: FACS-sorted CD8+CD4-CCR7+CD45RA+ naive T cells. Every receptor here comes from a human donor in good health. Some libraries in this study had Jurkat cell RNA spiked in.

This clonotype has a count of ten or more. The gene calls are TRBV4-1 and TRBJ2-1; TRBD1 might be the D (5 bases). The germline V and J ends were trimmed by 3 bases and 10 bases, with 13 bases remaining between them. The germline V gene encodes CDR1 MGHRA and CDR2 YSYEKL. The length of the CDR3 is 13 residues. The CDR3 sequence: CASSQPVGPEQFF. The CDR3 DNA sequence: TGCGCCAGCAGCCAGCCCGTGGGGCCCGAGCAGTTCTTC.

This clonotype was seen many times. This chain uses TRBV5-6 with TRBJ2-7, with D unresolved. The V and J ends lost 2 bases and 0 bases respectively, with 9 bases between them. The length of the CDR3 is 14 residues. CDR1 and CDR2 (germline): SGHDT, YYEEEE. The CDR3: CASSFRTGSYEQYF. As DNA, the CDR3 is TGTGCCAGCAGCTTTAGGACCGGCTCCTACGAGCAGTACTTC. Full variable domain (rest looked up from reference TRBV5-6 and TRBJ2-7): DAGVTQSPTHLIKTRGQQVTLRCSPKSGHDTVSWYQQALGQGPQFIFQYYEEEERQRGNFPDRFSGHQFPNYSSELNVNALLLGDSALYLCASSFRTGSYEQYFGPGTRLTVT.

The table lists this clonotype with many counts. The CDR3 sequence is CASSLGQGELAGYEQYF. DNA for the CDR3: TGTGCCAGCAGTTTAGGACAGGGGGAATTGGCAGGTTACGAGCAGTACTTC. The chain couples TRBV12-3 or TRBV12-4 to TRBJ2-7, with 9 bases aligning to TRBD1. The ends lost 1 base at V and 4 bases at J; junction bases unmatched: 11. CDR3 size: 17 residues.

Notes on this clonotype: One base away lies a much larger clone, so this may be a sequencing read error. This chain links TRBV13 with TRBJ2-1; maybe TRBD2 (6 bases). Per germline, CDR1 PRHDT and CDR2 FYEKMQ (reference sequence). This CDR3 has 15 residues. CDR3 residues: CASSLKGLNQNGQFF. The CDR3, as DNA: TGTGCCAGCAGCTTAAAGGGACTTAATCAGAATGGGCAGTTCTTC.

The chain has TRBV4-3 and TRBJ2-5, with D tentatively TRBD2 (6 bases). The V gene lost 4 bases and the J gene lost 4 bases, with 25 bases spanning the gap. The CDR3 has 18 residues. Germline lookup yields CDR1 LGHNA and CDR2 YSLEER. CDR3 sequence reads: CASSLNRRLGASGETQYF. Written as DNA, the CDR3 is TGCGCCAGCAGCCTTAATCGCAGACTAGGGGCGTCTGGAGAGACCCAGTACTTC.

This clonotype was recorded many times. The chain joins TRBV5-6 to TRBJ2-7; tentatively, D is TRBD1 or TRBD2 (5 bases each). Trimming took 3 bases from V and 0 from J, leaving 7 bases between them. Germline CDR1 is SGHDT and CDR2 is YYEEEE. The CDR3 totals 13 residues. CDR3 sequence (DNA): TGTGCCAGCAGCTGGGACGGCTCCTACGAGCAGTACTTC. It codes for CASSWDGSYEQYF. The full variable domain, its missing parts supplied by reference TRBV5-6 and TRBJ2-7, is DAGVTQSPTHLIKTRGQQVTLRCSPKSGHDTVSWYQQALGQGPQFIFQYYEEEERQRGNFPDRFSGHQFPNYSSELNVNALLLGDSALYLCASSWDGSYEQYFGPGTRLTVT.

Many counts were recorded for this clonotype. The V and J genes are TRBV28 and TRBJ1-1; D is undetermined. V was clipped by 2 bases and J by 2 bases, with 6 bases between them. Germline V gene lookup returns CDR1 MDHEN and CDR2 SYDVKM. The CDR3 runs 13 residues. This CDR3 reads CASSLSDNTEAFF. CDR3 nucleotides: TGTGCCAGCAGTTTAAGCGACAACACTGAAGCTTTCTTT.

In its sample, this clonotype was seen many times. The rearrangement links TRBV20-1 to TRBJ1-1; no definite D call. The V end lost 0 bases, the J end lost 6 bases, and 5 bases lay between the germline ends. The CDR3 is made up of 11 amino acids. Germline V gene lookup returns CDR1 DFQATT and CDR2 SNEGSKA (reference sequence). The CDR3 sequence: CSARDVSEAFF. The CDR3 DNA follows: TGCAGTGCTAGAGATGTTTCTGAAGCTTTCTTT.

In its sample, this clonotype was seen many times. The rearrangement uses TRBV15 and TRBJ2-5; no clear D. Germline V lookup: CDR1 LNHNV, CDR2 YYDKDF (reference sequence). The CDR3 sequence is 14 residues long. Trimming stripped 2 bases from V and 2 bases from J, with 9 bases between. The CDR3 DNA reads as TGTGCCACCAGCAGACCAGGAGTTCAAGAGACCCAGTACTTC. It encodes CATSRPGVQETQYF.

This clonotype was counted ten times or more. The CDR3 sequence is CASSTIQGPDTEAFF. CDR3 nucleotides: TGTGCCAGTAGTACCATACAGGGACCCGACACTGAAGCTTTCTTT. This chain uses TRBV19 with TRBJ1-1, with D maybe TRBD1 (6 bases). The length of the CDR3 is 15 residues. Germline lookup yields CDR1 LNHDA and CDR2 SQIVND (reference sequence). Trimming removed 4 bases at V and 3 bases at J, with 15 bases between.

Only one count was recorded for this clonotype. This could be a read error, since a much larger clone is one nucleotide away. The rearrangement links TRBV20-1 to TRBJ1-1; no clear D. Germline assignment: CDR1 DFQATT and CDR2 SNEGSKA (reference sequence). The CDR3 contains 14 residues. This CDR3 reads CSARDIPSGTAAFF. CDR3 DNA sequence: TGCAGTGCTAGAGATATACCCAGCGGCACTGCAGCTTTCTTT.

Ten or more counts support this clonotype. In DNA form, the CDR3 reads TGCAGTGCTCAGGAGGAAGGACAGGTCTCCTACGAGCAGTACTTC. Translation: CSAQEEGQVSYEQYF. V and J are TRBV20-1 and TRBJ2-7; 7 bases match TRBD1. The V gene's germline CDR1 is DFQATT and CDR2 SNEGSKA (reference sequence). J gave up 0 bases and V 5 bases, and 10 bases lay outside the gene matches. The CDR3 is 15 residues long.

Turning to this clonotype: A read error is possible here, since a much larger clone lies one base away. The chain combines TRBV19 with TRBJ2-7; maybe TRBD1 (6 bases). Germline CDR1 reads LNHDA; CDR2 reads SQIVND (reference sequence). This CDR3 is 15 amino acids long. The CDR3 region has the DNA TGTGCCAGTAGTATAGATCTCGGACAGAGCTACGAGCAGTGCTTC. This encodes CASSIDLGQSYEQCF.

This clonotype was recorded many times. DNA of the CDR3: TGTGCCAGCAGCGAGGACACGACCCATGGAGAGACCCAGTACTTC. Its protein is CASSEDTTHGETQYF. This chain uses TRBV7-9 with TRBJ2-5; D might be TRBD1 (5 bases). Trimming shortened V by 5 bases and J by 4 bases, and 17 bases separated the two germline ends. Germline lookup yields CDR1 SEHNR and CDR2 FQNEAQ (reference sequence). The CDR3 runs 15 residues.

The table lists this clonotype with many counts. V and J are TRBV5-1 and TRBJ1-4, with unresolved D. CDR3 length: 13 residues. The germline CDR1 and CDR2 sequences are SGHRS and YFSETQ. The ends were cut back, 4 bases at V and 8 bases at J, with 12 bases in the middle. Here the CDR3 reads CASSPDVGEKLFF. The CDR3 DNA sequence: TGCGCCAGCAGCCCGGACGTCGGGGAAAAACTGTTTTTT.

Many counts were recorded for this clonotype. The chain is built from TRBV19 and TRBJ1-5, with D perhaps TRBD1 (5 bases). V lost 1 base and J lost 0, with 10 bases in between. CDR3 length: 16 amino acids. From germline, CDR1 is LNHDA and CDR2 SQIVND (reference sequence). DNA for the CDR3: TGTGCCAGTAGTATAGGGACAAGCCATAGCAATCAGCCCCAGCATTTT. Its protein is CASSIGTSHSNQPQHF.

This clonotype was seen ten or more times. The CDR3 nucleotides read TGTGCCAGCAGCATAAAGGACACCGGGGAGCTGTTTTTT. This encodes CASSIKDTGELFF. V gene TRBV21-1 combines with J gene TRBJ2-2. TRBV21-1 is a pseudogene segment. CDR3 size: 13 residues.

This clonotype was found many times. V is TRBV6-5 and J is TRBJ1-6; D may be TRBD1 (5 bases). The CDR3 length is 14 residues. Germline lookup yields CDR1 MNHEY and CDR2 SVGAGI. Trimming cost V 5 bases and J 10 bases, with 15 bases left between them. CDR3 DNA: TGTGCCAGCAGTCCGGGACCTGTAGGGTCACCCCTCCACTTT. Translating gives CASSPGPVGSPLHF.

About this clonotype: This may come from a read error, since a much larger clone is one base off. The conserved final phenylalanine or tryptophan is absent from the CDR3, which likely points to a read error. This chain uses TRBV9 with TRBJ2-7, with 10 bases that match TRBD1. V was pared by 4 bases and J by 3 bases, with 4 bases of the junction left unmatched. The CDR3 has 14 amino acids. Germline CDR1 reads SGDLS; CDR2 reads YYNGEE. The CDR3 protein is CASSNGQGDYEQYS. The CDR3 region has the DNA TGTGCCAGCAGCAATGGACAGGGGGACTACGAGCAGTACTCC.

This clonotype was seen ten or more times. The chain couples TRBV18 to TRBJ1-1; 10 positions agree with TRBD1. The CDR3 length is 16 residues. J gave up 0 bases and V 0 bases, and 1 base lay outside the gene matches. CDR1 is KGHSH and CDR2 is LQKENI in the germline V gene. This chain's CDR3 is CASSPPGQGLNTEAFF. For the CDR3, the DNA is TGTGCCAGCTCACCACCGGGACAGGGGTTGAACACTGAAGCTTTCTTT.

Comment on this clonotype: This may be a read error: a much more frequent sequence differs by one nucleotide. The chain has TRBV5-6 and TRBJ2-4, with TRBD1 identical over 9 bases. V lost 7 bases to trimming and J lost 12 bases; unmatched junction nucleotides: 17. The CDR3 extends over 15 amino acids. Looked up from germline, CDR1 is SGHDT and CDR2 is YYEEEE. Here the CDR3 DNA reads TGTGCCAGCCCTCCCCTGAAGGGGACAGGGCTGACTCAGTACTTC. This codes for CASPPLKGTGLTQYF.

This clonotype occurred many times. The chain has TRBV4-1 and TRBJ2-3, with D unresolved. The CDR3 covers 12 residues. The V gene's germline CDR1 is MGHRA and CDR2 YSYEKL. V lost 4 bases to trimming and J lost 0 bases, with 2 bases between them. CDR3 coding DNA: TGCGCCAGCAGCCGGAGCACAGATACGCAGTATTTT. This codes for CASSRSTDTQYF.

This clonotype was picked up many times. The chain is built from TRBV19 and TRBJ2-7; TRBD1 might be the D (5 bases). The CDR3 length is 12 residues. V shed 10 bases and J shed 0 bases, with 10 bases lying between them. CDR1 and CDR2 (germline): LNHDA, SQIVND (reference sequence). CDR3 sequence: CATEDISYEQYF. CDR3 in DNA: TGTGCCACCGAGGACATCTCCTACGAGCAGTACTTC.

This clonotype showed up many times. The gene calls are TRBV5-4 and TRBJ2-5, with unresolved D. The CDR3 covers 16 residues. The germline V gene has CDR1 SGHNT and CDR2 YYREEE (reference sequence). Trimming left V 0 bases short and J 2 bases short, with 14 bases between. CDR3 region: CASSLASSRFQETQYF. The CDR3 DNA follows: TGTGCCAGCAGCTTGGCATCTAGTCGATTTCAAGAGACCCAGTACTTC.

Details on this clonotype: This may be a read error: a much more frequent sequence differs by one nucleotide. The rearrangement links TRBV12-3 or TRBV12-4 to TRBJ1-1; possible D gene TRBD1, 5 bases. There are 15 residues in the CDR3. With 1 base removed from V and 0 bases from J, the gap between germline ends came to 9 bases. CDR3 residues: CASSLGRGVNTEAFF. The DNA of the CDR3 is TGTGCCAGCAGTTTAGGGCGGGGGGTGAACACTGAAGCTTTCTTT.

This clonotype has a count of ten or more. This chain connects TRBV27 to TRBJ2-1, with TRBD1 matching 10 bases. J gave up 8 bases and V 2 bases, and 9 bases lay outside the gene matches. The CDR3 extends over 16 amino acids. CDR1 is MNHEY, CDR2 SMNVEV, per germline (reference sequence). CDR3 region: CASSLRGTGVVDEQFF. The CDR3 DNA is TGTGCCAGCAGTTTAAGGGGGACAGGGGTAGTCGATGAGCAGTTCTTC.

As regards this clonotype: With a much larger clone just one base away, this may be a read error. V is TRBV29-1 and J is TRBJ2-7; D is unresolved. The V gene's germline CDR1 is SQVTM and CDR2 ANQGSEA. The length of the CDR3 is 11 residues. The CDR3 DNA is TGCGGCGTTGAATTTTTATCCGAGCAGTACTTC. This gives the protein CGVEFLSEQYF.

Many counts were recorded for this clonotype. The V call is TRBV4-3, the J call TRBJ2-2, with 8 bases matching TRBD1. This CDR3 has 15 amino acids. Germline V lookup: CDR1 LGHNA, CDR2 YSLEER. Trimming took 3 bases from V and 5 from J; bases not matched to a gene: 5. The CDR3, as DNA: TGCGCCAGCAGCCAGGACAGGGTTTTGACCGGGGAGCTGTTTTTT. Translating it yields CASSQDRVLTGELFF.